This T cell receptor (beta chain) comes out of a study of shared clonotypes between healthy human individuals. The wider study: Per-donor plates numbered three CD4 naive, three CD4 memory, two CD8 naive and one CD8 memory.

The CDR3 spans 17 residues. The V gene lost 3 bases and the J gene lost 1 base, with 17 bases spanning the gap. CDR1 is SGHDT and CDR2 is YYEEEE in the germline V gene. Authors' data handling: Junction-only sequences without quality scores were provided by ImmunoSEQ, so filtering was different. Method: immunoSEQ multiplex PCR; TCRdb's copy keeps in-frame clones and lacks some. The DNA was the basis for D and trimming; V, J and clone size are from that table. In the table there are about 820,000 clones, 80% to 95% of which are singletons. The study's findings and limits: Generally, naive subsets came out with larger estimated richness than memory subsets.

Naive CD8 cells lacked CD45RO and underwent positive selection for CCR7, leaving out terminally differentiated effector memory CD45RA+ cells. A remark on this clone: Its antigen remains unknown.

This sequence was found in a man younger than 40 in good health. The chain uses TRBV5-6 and TRBJ1-3; possibly TRBD1 for D (6 bases). Material: naive CD8+ T cells sorted from blood. CDR3 sequence reads: CASSSTGPRMSGNTIYF. The CDR3 DNA reads TGTGCCAGCAGCTCAACAGGGCCGCGAATGTCTGGAAACACCATATATTTT.